These 10 T cell receptor beta chains were all obtained from the same sample, sequenced in a study of cytomegalovirus exposure and HLA in healthy donors. Vbeta (60) and Jbeta (13) primers were used in the PCR. Sequencing used immunoSEQ multiplex PCR; TCRdb keeps in-frame clones, though not all of them. Of about 210,000 clones listed, about 83% were seen once; the top ten hold approximately 10%. The sample comprised PBMCs. The receptors come from a woman aged 45-65 years in good health and CMV-seropositive.

The chain couples TRBV5-4 to TRBJ2-1, with 8 bases lining up with TRBD1. Trimming at V came to 4 bases and at J to 3 bases, leaving 6 bases not matched to a gene. This CDR3 is built from 15 residues. From germline, CDR1 is SGHNT and CDR2 YYREEE (reference sequence). This CDR3 is CASSPGTGGYNEQFF. In DNA, the CDR3 is TGTGCCAGCAGCCCAGGGACAGGAGGCTACAATGAGCAGTTCTTC.

The V and J genes are TRBV5-6 and TRBJ2-1; 11 positions match TRBD2. V was pared by 4 bases and J by 9 bases, with 6 bases of the junction left unmatched. This CDR3 contains 14 residues. CDR1 and CDR2 from the germline V gene are SGHDT and YYEEEE. CDR3 protein: CASSGSGGAREQFF. The CDR3 coding sequence is TGTGCCAGCAGCGGTAGCGGGGGGGCCCGTGAGCAGTTCTTC. The full variable domain, rest sourced from reference TRBV5-6 and TRBJ2-1, is DAGVTQSPTHLIKTRGQQVTLRCSPKSGHDTVSWYQQALGQGPQFIFQYYEEEERQRGNFPDRFSGHQFPNYSSELNVNALLLGDSALYLCASSGSGGAREQFFGPGTRLTVL.

This clone was counted once. V and J are TRBV21-1 and TRBJ2-2; the table calls TRBD2, which could not be checked here. TRBV21-1 is given as a pseudogene. This CDR3 is 15 amino acids long. CDR3 region: CASSGSGGMGGELFF. In DNA form, the CDR3 reads TGTGCCAGCAGCGGGAGCGGGGGGATGGGCGGGGAGCTGTTTTTT.

The chain employs TRBV5-1 and TRBJ2-1; 7 nucleotides agree with TRBD1. V shed 4 bases, J shed 6 bases, and the junction held 10 bases outside the gene matches. The CDR3 sequence is 15 residues long. Per the germline V gene, CDR1 is SGHRS and CDR2 is YFSETQ. In nucleotides, the CDR3 is TGCGCCAGCAGCCTACATAGTGACAGGGTCAATGAGCAGTTCTTC. It is translated as CASSLHSDRVNEQFF.

The chain is built from TRBV11-2 and TRBJ1-1, with no clear D. V gave up 3 bases and J gave up 1 base, with 9 bases separating them. The CDR3 is 14 amino acids. Germline CDR1 reads SGHAT; CDR2 reads FQNNGV. The chain's CDR3 is CASSFTAGNTEAFF. The CDR3 coding sequence is TGTGCCAGCAGCTTCACGGCAGGGAACACTGAAGCTTTCTTT.

The rearrangement links TRBV7-9 to TRBJ1-4, with 9 nucleotides matching TRBD1. This CDR3 contains 14 residues. The junction had 3 bases not matched to a gene; V was cut back by 5 bases and J by 5 bases. Per germline, CDR1 SEHNR and CDR2 FQNEAQ (reference sequence). CDR3 DNA: TGTGCCAGCAGCCGGGGACAGGGAAATGAAAAACTGTTTTTT. Its translation: CASSRGQGNEKLFF.

This clone was counted once. V and J are TRBV4-2 and TRBJ2-3; 11 bases are shared with TRBD2. The J segment lost 0 bases and the V segment lost 3 bases, leaving 5 bases of the junction unmatched. Germline values: CDR1 LGHNA, CDR2 YNFKEQ. The CDR3 runs to 17 residues. The CDR3 protein is CASSHLAGGLSTDTQYF. The CDR3, as DNA: TGTGCCAGCAGCCATCTAGCGGGGGGACTAAGCACAGATACGCAGTATTTT.

This clone has just a few counts. This rearrangement joins TRBV2 to TRBJ1-2; TRBD1 matches at 9 bases. Germline trimming cut 6 bases from V and 8 bases from J; bases unmatched to any gene: 7. Germline CDR1 and CDR2: SNHLY and FYNNEI. The CDR3 runs 13 residues. CDR3 DNA sequence: TGTGCCAGCAGAGAACAGGGGGCGCAGGGCTACACCTTC. Amino acid sequence: CASREQGAQGYTF.

The gene calls are TRBV7-2 and TRBJ2-1; 9 bases are shared with TRBD1. Unmatched junction bases numbered 8, after V lost 2 bases and J lost 9 bases. The CDR3 has 15 residues. The germline gives CDR1 SGHTA, CDR2 FQGNSA. DNA for the CDR3: TGTGCCAGCAGCTTACTGGACAGGGGTGAAAGTGAGCAGTTCTTC. Translated: CASSLLDRGESEQFF. Full variable domain (remainder filled in from reference TRBV7-2 and TRBJ2-1): GAGVSQSPSNKVTEKGKDVELRCDPISGHTALYWYRQSLGQGLEFLIYFQGNSAPDKSGLPSDRFSAERTGGSVSTLTIQRTQQEDSAVYLCASSLLDRGESEQFFGPGTRLTVL.

This clone turned up a few times. The chain uses TRBV5-1 and TRBJ2-1; D remains unclear. From germline, CDR1 is SGHRS and CDR2 YFSETQ. This CDR3 has 14 residues. V lost 4 bases, J lost 4 bases, and 12 bases lay in between. CDR3 loop: CASSLSTEYNEQFF. CDR3 in DNA: TGCGCCAGCAGCCTATCGACGGAGTACAATGAGCAGTTCTTC.